These T cell receptor beta chains were read from a single sample in a study of beta chain features in type 1 diabetes. The data were produced by immunoSEQ multiplex PCR, yet TCRdb's version contains in-frame clones alone and is incomplete. The sample shows around 250,000 clones, 11% to 15% of them seen only once. Sequencing was carried out using naive CD4+ T cells from blood. These receptors were obtained from a woman in her thirties or forties in good health. Both conserved end residues are part of each CDR3. A D gene is named only where the DNA matches it firmly. Size is stated for part of the rows, as once, few or many counts, or as a class when the clone is expanded.

CDR3nt	CDR3aa	j_gene	d_gene	abundance	v_gene
TGTGCCAGCAGCGTAGATCCAGCGGGGACTTACTACGAGCAGTACTTC	CASSVDPAGTYYEQYF	TRBJ2-7	TRBD2	-	TRBV9
TGTGCCAGCATAGGGGTCGGGAACACCGGGGAGCTGTTTTTT	CASIGVGNTGELFF	TRBJ2-2	-	few	TRBV2
TGTGCCATCAGTGAGCCTATAGGTCGGGGGCTGTTTTTT	CAISEPIGRGLFF	TRBJ2-2	-	-	TRBV10-3
TGTGCCAGTAGTATCGACAGCCTATTCGCCTATGGCTACACCTTC	CASSIDSLFAYGYTF	TRBJ1-2	-	few	TRBV19
TGTGCCAGCAGCTTAGGAGGACTAGCGGGGGAGCCGGAGTATTTT	CASSLGGLAGEPEYF	TRBJ2-3	TRBD2	-	TRBV7-2
TGTGCCAGCAGCTTTGGTTCAGGCAATCAGCCCCAGCATTTT	CASSFGSGNQPQHF	TRBJ1-5	-	few	TRBV5-6
TGCGCCAGCAGCACGGGACAGACCACAGATACGCAGTATTTT	CASSTGQTTDTQYF	TRBJ2-3	TRBD1	few	TRBV5-1
TGCGCCAGCAGCCGCTATACGGGACTAGACTCTGTCACCCAGTATTTT	CASSRYTGLDSVTQYF	TRBJ2-3	TRBD2	-	TRBV5-1
TGTGCCAGCAGCCAAGGGCTAGCGGGGACTGCCGGCAATGAGCAGTTCTTC	CASSQGLAGTAGNEQFF	TRBJ2-1	TRBD2	few	TRBV7-9
TGTGCCAGCAGTGAATTCGAGGGCGGGGTCTCCTACAATGAGCAGTTCTTC	CASSEFEGGVSYNEQFF	TRBJ2-1	-	-	TRBV25-1
TGCGCCAGCAGCCAAGATAGGGGCAACAGGAGAAACACTGAAGCTTTCTTT	CASSQDRGNRRNTEAFF	TRBJ1-1	-	few	TRBV4-1
TGTGCCAGCAGTGAATCAGGGGGGAACTATGGCTACACCTTC	CASSESGGNYGYTF	TRBJ1-2	TRBD1	-	TRBV25-1
TGTGCCAGCAGCTTGAGGACTAGCGGGGGTATCGATGAGCAGTTCTTC	CASSLRTSGGIDEQFF	TRBJ2-1	TRBD2	-	TRBV5-4
TGTGCCAGTAGTTTGTCAGGATTCAACTATGGCTACACCTTC	CASSLSGFNYGYTF	TRBJ1-2	-	-	TRBV19
TGCGCCAGCAGCTTGGACGGGGATAGCAATCAGCCCCAGCATTTT	CASSLDGDSNQPQHF	TRBJ1-5	-	-	TRBV5-1
TGTGCCAGTGATGGACAGCCGGCCAACTATGGCTACACCTTC	CASDGQPANYGYTF	TRBJ1-2	-	-	TRBV19
TGTGCCAGCAGGCCCGGTGTTAATCCCTCCTATGGCTACACCTTC	CASRPGVNPSYGYTF	TRBJ1-2	-	-	TRBV6-5
TGTGCCAGCAGCTTAGTCCTCGGGGGGGAGCAGTTCTTC	CASSLVLGGEQFF	TRBJ2-1	TRBD2	-	TRBV11-3
TGTGCCAGCAGTGAGATCGGGACAGGCCCACCTGGGGCGCATTTT	CASSEIGTGPPGAHF	TRBJ1-5	TRBD1	few	TRBV6-6
TGTGCCAGCAGTCCCCGGGGGGGGAACACCGGGGAGCTGTTTTTT	CASSPRGGNTGELFF	TRBJ2-2	TRBD2	few	TRBV25-1
TGTGCCACCCTATTGGACAGGCAAAATCAGCCCCAGCATTTT	CATLLDRQNQPQHF	TRBJ1-5	TRBD1	-	TRBV6-1
TGTGCCAGCACCCGCGCGGGTCAAGAGACCCAGTACTTC	CASTRAGQETQYF	TRBJ2-5	-	-	TRBV28
TGTGCCAGCAGCCGGGGAGGAGGTCAGCCCCAGCATTTT	CASSRGGGQPQHF	TRBJ1-5	-	-	TRBV11-2
TGTGCCAGCTCACCCCTAGCGGGGGGATTGGGAACAGATACGCAGTATTTT	CASSPLAGGLGTDTQYF	TRBJ2-3	TRBD2	-	TRBV18
TGTGCCAGCTCACAAACCATGGGGCCGGAAAAACTGTTTTTT	CASSQTMGPEKLFF	TRBJ1-4	-	-	TRBV18
TGTGCCAGCAGCCAAGATTGGGGCCGGCAAGAGACCCAGTACTTC	CASSQDWGRQETQYF	TRBJ2-5	-	-	TRBV14
TGTGCCAGCTCCCCATTTCTTCGGGACTCTGGAAACACCATATATTTT	CASSPFLRDSGNTIYF	TRBJ1-3	-	-	TRBV18
TGTGCCAGCAGCGTACTGAGGTCGAGCGATGGCTACACCTTC	CASSVLRSSDGYTF	TRBJ1-2	-	-	TRBV9
TGTGCCAGCTCACCTACCTCGGGGGGGGCTAAAGGCACTGAAGCTTTCTTT	CASSPTSGGAKGTEAFF	TRBJ1-1	-	few	TRBV18
TGCGCCAGCAGCTTGGTAGGGGTTAAGGAGCAGTACTTC	CASSLVGVKEQYF	TRBJ2-7	-	-	TRBV5-1
TGCGCCAGCAGCTTGGGGCCCGGCCGACGGGGAAGTTACGAGCAGTACTTC	CASSLGPGRRGSYEQYF	TRBJ2-7	-	few	TRBV5-1
TGTGCCAGCTCTCTGACGACAGGTGATACGCAGTATTTT	CASSLTTGDTQYF	TRBJ2-3	-	few	TRBV18
TGTGCCATCAGTGAGTCTGGGGGCAGGGCTTTCTTT	CAISESGGRAFF	TRBJ1-1	-	few	TRBV10-3
TGTGCCAGCTCACCCACGGGGGTTGATCATGGCTACACCTTC	CASSPTGVDHGYTF	TRBJ1-2	-	-	TRBV18
TGCGCCAGCAGGGCTACAGGGGGTGGTGAAAAACTGTTTTTT	CASRATGGGEKLFF	TRBJ1-4	TRBD1	-	TRBV10-2
TGCAGCGTTGAAGATCGAGACAGGGGCTCTGGGGCCAACGTCCTGACTTTC	CSVEDRDRGSGANVLTF	TRBJ2-6	TRBD1	many	TRBV29-1
TGTGCCAGCAGTGAAGTGGCTAGCCGGGAGACCCAGTACTTC	CASSEVASRETQYF	TRBJ2-5	-	-	TRBV25-1